This TCR beta chain derives from a study of cytomegalovirus exposure and HLA in healthy donors. Across the study: An earlier analysis identified 117 million unique TCR beta sequences in about 190 million T cells. Whole-study findings and limits: The likely origin of a cluster of highly shared sequence variants was a sequencing artifact.

This CDR3 has 14 amino acids. Germline V CDR1 and CDR2: SGHTA, FQGNSA. Trimming shortened V by 6 bases and J by 1 base, and 9 bases separated the two germline ends. The PCR used 60 Vbeta and 13 Jbeta primers. Clones were read by immunoSEQ multiplex PCR, and TCRdb kept only the in-frame ones, dropping some. The table records about 270,000 clones, roughly two thirds of them present only once. As regards this clone: Its antigen is unidentified.

The sequenced sample consisted of PBMCs. The genes are TRBV7-2 and TRBJ2-2; D remains unclear. This TCR came from a female donor in good health and CMV-seronegative. CDR3 in amino acids: CASRRRMNTGELFF. The CDR3 DNA follows: TGTGCCAGCAGGAGGCGGATGAACACCGGGGAGCTGTTTTTT. The whole variable domain, remainder taken from reference TRBV7-2 and TRBJ2-2, is GAGVSQSPSNKVTEKGKDVELRCDPISGHTALYWYRQSLGQGLEFLIYFQGNSAPDKSGLPSDRFSAERTGGSVSTLTIQRTQQEDSAVYLCASRRRMNTGELFFGEGSRLTVL.